This T cell receptor (beta chain) was found in a study of shared clonotypes between healthy human individuals. The table came from immunoSEQ multiplex PCR; TCRdb's copy has only in-frame clones and leaves some out. The table shows more than 850,000 clones, with approximately 78% occurring only once. Germline V CDR1 and CDR2: SGHRS, YFSETQ. The CDR3 is 14 amino acids. V was clipped by 0 bases and J by 4 bases, with 10 bases between them. This clone turned up a few times. Antigen specificity is unknown. Study findings and constraints: When naive CD4 clonotypes were compared across several donors, about 4.8% were shared. The study generally estimated greater richness for naive than memory subsets.

In the CD4+ fraction, cells were divided into CD45RA+ naive and CD45RA-negative memory subsets. The chain recombines TRBV5-1 with TRBJ1-2; the D is unclear. The TCR sequence derives from a man aged 18 to 30 in good health. Some clones in this sample may be carry-over from other donors' samples. The sample comprised memory CD4+ T cells from PBMCs. Specified subset: CD45RA-negative fraction. As DNA, the CDR3 is TGCGCCAGCAGCTTGGACCCCAAAGGCTATGGCTACACCTTC. Translated: CASSLDPKGYGYTF.